The rows below give T cell receptor beta chains drawn from one sample of a study of shared clonotypes between healthy human individuals. The assay was immunoSEQ multiplex PCR, and TCRdb's table has in-frame clones only and misses some. The table shows about 870,000 clones, with approximately 92% occurring only once. The sequencing sample was made of naive CD8+ T cells sorted from blood. The receptors shown here come from a man in his thirties or forties in good health. CDR3s include the opening cysteine and the closing phenylalanine or tryptophan. Each record gives: clone size, J gene, D gene, V gene, CDR3 DNA, CDR3 protein. A D gene is named only where the DNA matches it firmly. Clone size is given for some rows only: seen once, a few or many times, or a class if the clone is expanded.

- TRBJ1-2 TRBD1 TRBV5-6 TGTGCCAGCACCGGACAGGGGGCAGACTATGGCTACACCTTC CASTGQGADYGYTF
- TRBJ2-3 TRBD2 TRBV4-1 TGCGCCAGCAGCCAACTTATGACTAGCCCCTCGGCAGATACGCAGTATTTT CASSQLMTSPSADTQYF
- TRBJ2-7 - TRBV2 TGTGCCAGCAGTGGCACCGAATTCTACGAGCAGTACTTC CASSGTEFYEQYF
- TRBJ2-3 TRBD1 TRBV11-1 TGTGCCAGCAGCCCCTCGCCGGGACAGGGGGAAACAGATACGCAGTATTTT CASSPSPGQGETDTQYF
- TRBJ1-1 - TRBV27 TGTGCCAGCAGTACGATTAACAGTATGAACACTGAAGCTTTCTTT CASSTINSMNTEAFF
- TRBJ2-7 - TRBV27 TGTGCCAGCAGTGGACAGAATTTCTACGAGCAGTACTTC CASSGQNFYEQYF
- TRBJ2-3 - TRBV7-9 TGTGCCAGCAGACCCCCGGGAGCGTATAGCACAGATACGCAGTATTTT CASRPPGAYSTDTQYF
- TRBJ2-2 TRBD1 TRBV27 TGTGCCAGCAGTATCAACAGGGGCCACACCGGGGAGCTGTTTTTT CASSINRGHTGELFF
- TRBJ2-1 TRBD2 TRBV2 TGTGCCAGCAGTGATCGACTAGCGGGGCTAAATGAGCAGTTCTTC CASSDRLAGLNEQFF
- TRBJ1-5 - TRBV6-5 TGTGCCAGCAGCGCTCGGGCCTATAGCAATCAGCCCCAGCATTTT CASSARAYSNQPQHF
- TRBJ2-6 - TRBV7-6 TGTGCCAGCGCGGCTAGCGTCTCTGGGGCCAACGTCCTGACTTTC CASAASVSGANVLTF
- TRBJ2-7 TRBD1 TRBV5-4 TGTGCCAGCAGCTTGGACAGGGGGTACGAGCAGTACTTC CASSLDRGYEQYF
- TRBJ1-2 TRBD1 TRBV9 TGTGCCAGCAGCGTGAGAGGGACAGGGGATGGCTACACCTTC CASSVRGTGDGYTF
- TRBJ1-1 - TRBV7-9 TGTGCCAGCAGCCAGACAGGCCTGAACACTGAAGCTTTCTTT CASSQTGLNTEAFF
once TRBJ2-5 TRBD1 TRBV10-3 TGTGCCATCAGTGAAAACAGGGGCGGGGAGACCCAGTACTTC CAISENRGGETQYF
- TRBJ2-1 TRBD1 TRBV7-9 TGTGCCAGCAGCCATGGGACAGCGCGGTCGCGCCCCGGGTACAATGAGCAGTTCTTC CASSHGTARSRPGYNEQFF
- TRBJ1-1 - TRBV7-9 TGTGCCAGCAGCTTAGTTGCTGGGGTAGGTGAAGCTTTCTTT CASSLVAGVGEAFF
- TRBJ2-2 - TRBV14 TGTGCCAGCAGCCAAGCCCGGATATCGAACACCGGGGAGCTGTTTTTT CASSQARISNTGELFF
- TRBJ2-2 - TRBV10-3 TGTGCATCTCAAGGGGGGAACACCGGGGAGCTGTTTTTT CASQGGNTGELFF
few TRBJ2-4 - TRBV5-5 TGTGCCAGCACCTCCGGGGACATTCAGTACTTC CASTSGDIQYF
- TRBJ2-3 - TRBV29-1 TGCAGCGTTGAAGTGGCAGGGAGTTTCACAGATACGCAGTATTTT CSVEVAGSFTDTQYF
once TRBJ2-1 TRBD1 TRBV5-1 TGCGCCAGCAGCGGCCCCGGACAGGGGGCCAACAATGAGCAGTTCTTC CASSGPGQGANNEQFF
- TRBJ2-2 - TRBV27 TGTGCCAGCAGTTTAATGAGCCATTCCGGGGAGCTGTTTTTT CASSLMSHSGELFF
- TRBJ2-2 TRBD2 TRBV11-2 TGTGCCAGCAGCTCCGGACTAGCGGGAGGGGAGCTGTTTTTT CASSSGLAGGELFF
- TRBJ2-7 TRBD1 TRBV4-3 TGCGCCAGCAGCCAAGATTATCGGACAGGGACCTACGAGCAGTACTTC CASSQDYRTGTYEQYF
- TRBJ1-1 - TRBV30 TGTGCCTGGAGTCGGGGGGACACTGAAGCTTTCTTT CAWSRGDTEAFF
- TRBJ2-1 TRBD2 TRBV28 TGTGCCAGCAGTTTCCCGACTAGCGGGAGTGGTCATGAGCAGTTCTTC CASSFPTSGSGHEQFF
- TRBJ1-1 - TRBV6-5 TGTGCCAGCAGTTACTGGAGCCAGGTTTATACTGAAGCTTTCTTT CASSYWSQVYTEAFF
- TRBJ2-7 - TRBV11-2 TGTGCCAGCAGCTTAGATCCCCCAGGGAGCCACGAGCAGTACTTC CASSLDPPGSHEQYF
- TRBJ2-7 TRBD1 TRBV5-6 TGTGCCAGCAGCTTGGTTGTTACAGGGGTTGACGAGCAGTACTTC CASSLVVTGVDEQYF
- TRBJ2-3 TRBD2 TRBV10-3 TGTGCCATCAGTGAGCTAGCGGGAGAGGCAGATACGCAGTATTTT CAISELAGEADTQYF
- TRBJ2-7 - TRBV11-2 TGTGCCAGCAGTTGGGGGCACTCCTACGAGCAGTACTTC CASSWGHSYEQYF
- TRBJ2-7 TRBD1 TRBV7-2 TGTGCCAGCAGCTTAGGGACAGGGGCCGAGCAGTACTTC CASSLGTGAEQYF
- TRBJ2-7 TRBD1 TRBV6-5 TGTGCCAGCAGTTACCCGAAAGGACAGGGGGGTTACGAGCAGTACTTC CASSYPKGQGGYEQYF
- TRBJ2-7 - TRBV5-1 TGCGCCAGCAGGTCGGACAGCGACTTCTACGAGCAGTACTTC CASRSDSDFYEQYF
- TRBJ2-3 TRBD2 TRBV7-9 TGTGCCAGCAGCATGGGACTAGCGGGAGTCACAGATACGCAGTATTTT CASSMGLAGVTDTQYF